These T cell receptor beta chains were read from a single sample in a study of control samples from healthy donors and cancer patients. Assay: immunoSEQ multiplex PCR; the TCRdb copy retains only in-frame clones and omits some. The data contain 75,000 to 95,000 clones, approximately 90% of them singletons. Sequences were obtained from blood. Source of these receptors: a woman aged 18-29 years in good health. Both conserved end residues are part of each CDR3. The order of the fields is clone size, J gene, D gene, V gene, CDR3 protein, CDR3 DNA. The D gene is left open where the match is weak. Size is omitted from some rows. Given values are once, few, many or a class for expanded clones.

NA TRBJ2-1 TRBD2 TRBV5-4 CASSFWSSGLGEQFF TGTGCCAGCAGCTTCTGGTCTAGCGGATTGGGTGAGCAGTTCTTC
once TRBJ2-7 TRBD2 TRBV13 CASSFSGGANYEQYF TGTGCCAGCAGCTTCTCGGGAGGCGCCAACTACGAGCAGTACTTC
NA TRBJ1-1 TRBD1 TRBV6-5 CASSTTGGTEAFF TGTGCCAGCAGTACCACAGGGGGGACTGAAGCTTTCTTT
NA TRBJ1-2 NA TRBV11-2 CASSNPGFGYTF TGTGCCAGCAGTAACCCGGGGTTTGGCTACACCTTC
NA TRBJ1-5 NA TRBV19 CASSIAREQPQHF TGTGCCAGTAGTATCGCCCGGGAACAGCCCCAGCATTTT
NA TRBJ2-7 NA TRBV11-2 CASSLKREGSYEQYF TGTGCCAGCAGCTTAAAAAGGGAAGGGTCCTACGAGCAGTACTTC
NA TRBJ1-1 NA TRBV6-5 CASSYSGGTEAFF TGTGCCAGCAGTTACTCGGGGGGCACTGAAGCTTTCTTT
NA TRBJ1-1 NA TRBV4-1 CASSQDYMNTEAFF TGCGCCAGCAGCCAAGATTACATGAACACTGAAGCTTTCTTT
NA TRBJ2-3 NA TRBV7-2 CASSRRGSSTDTQYF TGTGCCAGCAGCCGCCGGGGGTCTAGCACAGATACGCAGTATTTT
NA TRBJ1-6 NA TRBV9 CASSEGSYNSPLHF TGTGCCAGCAGCGAGGGCTCCTATAATTCACCCCTCCACTTT
NA TRBJ1-4 NA TRBV21-1 CASSTTSGTDDEKLFF TGTGCCAGCAGCACCACATCCGGGACAGATGATGAAAAACTGTTTTTT
NA TRBJ1-5 NA TRBV28 CASSQLGRYQPQHF TGTGCCAGCAGCCAACTTGGCAGATATCAGCCCCAGCATTTT
NA TRBJ1-2 NA TRBV5-1 CASSSRVASDYGYTF TGCGCCAGCAGCTCACGGGTGGCGTCTGACTATGGCTACACCTTC
NA TRBJ1-2 NA TRBV6-1 CASSEKGHGYTF TGTGCCAGCAGTGAAAAGGGGCATGGCTACACCTTC
NA TRBJ2-7 TRBD1 TRBV19 CASKRWASGGVNEQYF TGTGCCAGTAAGAGGTGGGCGTCAGGGGGCGTGAACGAGCAGTACTTC
NA TRBJ2-5 NA TRBV5-4 CASSRPTGREETQYF TGTGCCAGCAGCCGACCGACAGGGAGGGAAGAGACCCAGTACTTC
NA TRBJ1-2 TRBD1 TRBV6-5 CASSYLGQGYGYTF TGTGCCAGCAGTTACCTCGGACAGGGTTATGGCTACACCTTC
NA TRBJ1-5 NA TRBV27 CASSFGGHGNQPQHF TGTGCCAGCAGTTTTGGGGGGCACGGCAATCAGCCCCAGCATTTT
NA TRBJ1-2 TRBD1 TRBV18 CASSPSSGTGNYGYTF TGTGCCAGCTCACCTTCGTCCGGGACAGGGAACTATGGCTACACCTTC
NA TRBJ1-5 NA TRBV6-2/TRBV6-3 CASSEGGAGNQPQHF TGTGCCAGCAGCGAAGGGGGGGCGGGCAATCAGCCCCAGCATTTT
once TRBJ2-3 TRBD1 TRBV29-1 CSVRGPTDTQYF TGCAGCGTGAGGGGGCCCACAGATACGCAGTATTTT
NA TRBJ2-5 TRBD1 TRBV11-2 CASSLVGPYRGETQYF TGTGCCAGCAGCTTAGTAGGCCCCTACAGGGGGGAGACCCAGTACTTC
NA TRBJ2-2 NA TRBV5-1 CASSLYGVNTGELFF TGCGCCAGCAGCTTGTACGGGGTCAACACCGGGGAGCTGTTTTTT
NA TRBJ1-5 TRBD1 TRBV6-1 CASSEAGPSWRGRVGQPQHF TGTGCCAGCAGTGAAGCGGGACCATCGTGGAGGGGGCGTGTGGGTCAGCCCCAGCATTTT
NA TRBJ1-3 NA TRBV2 CAGGQLGSGNTIYF TGTGCCGGAGGACAGCTCGGGAGTGGAAACACCATATATTTT
NA TRBJ1-1 NA TRBV27 CASSLAGLAGAEAFF TGTGCCAGCAGTTTGGCCGGTCTAGCGGGCGCTGAAGCTTTCTTT
NA TRBJ1-2 TRBD1 TRBV6-2/TRBV6-3 CASSARDRANYGYTF TGTGCCAGCAGTGCCCGGGACAGGGCGAACTATGGCTACACCTTC
once TRBJ2-3 NA TRBV3-1/TRBV3-2 CASSQGGGTDTQYF TGTGCCAGCAGCCAGGGCGGGGGCACAGATACGCAGTATTTT
NA TRBJ1-3 NA TRBV3-1/TRBV3-2 CASSLAGSSGNTIYF TGTGCCAGCAGCCTCGCAGGGTCCTCTGGAAACACCATATATTTT
NA TRBJ1-3 NA TRBV6-1 CASSESRGSRNTIYF TGTGCCAGCAGTGAATCGCGGGGGAGTAGAAACACCATATATTTT
NA TRBJ2-2 TRBD2 TRBV7-9 CASRPGTSETGELFF TGTGCCAGCAGGCCAGGGACTAGCGAAACCGGGGAGCTGTTTTTT
NA TRBJ1-6 NA TRBV5-3 CARSLGPPEGSPLHF TGTGCCAGAAGCTTAGGGCCCCCGGAGGGTTCACCCCTCCACTTT